One and the same sample provided the 31 T cell receptor beta chains below, sequenced in a study of T cell repertoires in cytomegalovirus infection. Each CDR3 protein gets one entry after TCRdb re-called the reads with MiXCR. The sample carries approximately 260,000 distinct CDR3 sequences, 15% to 20% recorded once. Sequencing was carried out using CD8+ T cells from PBMCs. All receptors derive from a human donor in good health (CMV status not recorded). Some clones in this sample may be carry-over from other donors' samples.

Ten or more counts support this clonotype. The J gene is TRBJ2-7, the V gene TRBV7-2; possibly TRBD1 for D (6 bases). Per the germline V gene, CDR1 is SGHTA and CDR2 is FQGNSA. Between the trimmed V and J ends, which lost 0 bases and 4 bases, there was a span of 13 bases. The CDR3 is 15 residues long. In nucleotides, the CDR3 is TGTGCCAGCAGCTTAGCTCGGGACACCACGTACGAGCAGTACTTC. As protein: CASSLARDTTYEQYF.

V gene TRBV18 combines with J gene TRBJ1-1; D is unresolved. Trimming stripped 3 bases from V and 2 bases from J, with 16 bases between. This CDR3 comprises 16 residues. Germline-derived CDR1 and CDR2 are KGHSH and LQKENI. The CDR3 is CASSPGVLAVNTEAFF. The CDR3 DNA is TGTGCCAGCTCACCCGGAGTCCTCGCAGTTAACACTGAAGCTTTCTTT. The whole variable domain, filled in from reference TRBV18 and TRBJ1-1, reads NAGVMQNPRHLVRRRGQEARLRCSPMKGHSHVYWYRQLPEEGLKFMVYLQKENIIDESGMPKERFSAEFPKEGPSILRIQQVVRGDSAAYFCASSPGVLAVNTEAFFGQGTRLTVV.

This clonotype was detected ten times or more. The rearrangement uses TRBV7-2 and TRBJ1-1; no firm D call. The CDR3 runs to 14 residues. Germline V gene data show CDR1 as SGHTA and CDR2 as FQGNSA. V was clipped by 1 base and J by 1 base, with 7 bases between them. CDR3 DNA sequence: TGTGCCAGCAGCTTAGTGCCTAGGAACACTGAAGCTTTCTTT. Protein: CASSLVPRNTEAFF.

This chain connects TRBV2 to TRBJ2-1; D unclear. V gave up 6 bases and J gave up 0 bases, with 12 bases separating them. Germline V CDR1 and CDR2: SNHLY, FYNNEI. This CDR3 contains 15 residues. The CDR3 region has the DNA TGTGCCAGCAGACTTGACGCAAGCTCCTACAATGAGCAGTTCTTC. This sequence encodes CASRLDASSYNEQFF. Full variable domain (rest looked up from reference TRBV2 and TRBJ2-1): EPEVTQTPSHQVTQMGQEVILRCVPISNHLYFYWYRQILGQKVEFLVSFYNNEISEKSEIFDDQFSVERPDGSNFTLKIRSTKLEDSAMYFCASRLDASSYNEQFFGPGTRLTVL.

The genes are TRBV6-1 and TRBJ1-3; D call uncertain. V lost 6 bases, J lost 5 bases, and 11 bases lay in between. CDR3 length: 13 residues. CDR1 is MNHNS, CDR2 SASEGT, per germline. CDR3: CASRGDGRNTIYF. CDR3 in DNA: TGTGCCAGCAGGGGCGACGGGAGAAACACCATATATTTT.

V usage is TRBV7-9 and J usage is TRBJ2-7; 8 bases agree with TRBD1. Germline CDR1 is SEHNR and CDR2 is FQNEAQ (reference sequence). Germline trimming cut 6 bases from V and 5 bases from J; bases unmatched to any gene: 6. The CDR3 is 13 amino acids. CDR3 region: CASRQGQGDEQYF. CDR3 sequence (DNA): TGTGCCAGCAGACAAGGACAGGGCGACGAGCAGTACTTC.

This clonotype was counted only a few times. The gene calls are TRBV7-8 and TRBJ2-7; 7 bases fit TRBD1. V shed 0 bases, J shed 2 bases, and the junction held 19 bases outside the gene matches. This CDR3 is 20 amino acids long. Germline-derived CDR1 and CDR2 are SGHVS and FQNEAQ. The CDR3 nucleotides read TGTGCCAGCAGCTTAGCCCGCGCCCCGTCGGCACAGGGGACCCCCTACGAGCAGTACTTC. Translation gives CASSLARAPSAQGTPYEQYF.

The chain carries TRBV6-5 and TRBJ1-1; D perhaps matches TRBD1 (6 bases). Germline V gives CDR1 MNHEY, CDR2 SVGAGI. The CDR3 sequence is 18 residues long. Trimming cost V 2 bases and J 1 base, with 20 bases left between them. The DNA of the CDR3 is TGTGCCAGCAGTTACCTTACACCACCCGGACAGTCGAACACTGAAGCTTTCTTT. Translating it yields CASSYLTPPGQSNTEAFF.

This clonotype was seen at least ten times. The chain has TRBV7-9 and TRBJ2-5; D uncertain. The ends were cut back, 5 bases at V and 5 bases at J, with 9 bases in the middle. The CDR3 length is 12 residues. Looked up from germline, CDR1 is SEHNR and CDR2 is FQNEAQ (reference sequence). The chain's CDR3 is CASSAPGETQYF. The CDR3, as DNA: TGTGCCAGCAGCGCACCCGGGGAGACCCAGTACTTC.

The chain combines TRBV2 with TRBJ2-7; tentatively, D is TRBD1 (6 bases). Germline CDR1 and CDR2: SNHLY and FYNNEI. V lost 7 bases and J 0 bases, leaving 19 bases between the germline ends. This CDR3 contains 16 residues. The CDR3 nucleotides read TGTGCCAGCACCTTAGACCCTACAGGGAACTCCTACGAGCAGTACTTC. Protein sequence: CASTLDPTGNSYEQYF.

The table lists this clonotype with a few counts. The CDR3 nucleotides are TGTGCCAGCAGTTTAAGATCGGGGGACAGAGGGTACCGTGGCTACGAGCAGTACTTC. It yields the protein CASSLRSGDRGYRGYEQYF. The chain links TRBV12-3 or TRBV12-4 to TRBJ2-7; D is perhaps TRBD1 (7 bases). CDR3 length equals 19 residues. The V end lost 2 bases, the J end lost 3 bases, and 26 bases lay between the germline ends.

This clonotype was counted ten times or more. J is TRBJ2-2 and V is TRBV7-2, with D possibly being TRBD2 (5 bases). Germline CDR1 and CDR2: SGHTA and FQGNSA. This CDR3 comprises 17 residues. V lost 2 bases to trimming and J lost 0 bases, with 13 bases between them. For the CDR3, the DNA is TGTGCCAGCAGCTTAAGCCCGGGATTCACGAACACCGGGGAGCTGTTTTTT. Residues: CASSLSPGFTNTGELFF.

The chain is built from TRBV6-4 and TRBJ1-3, with 7 bases matching TRBD1. V was clipped by 0 bases and J by 1 base; unmatched bases: 6. Germline-derived CDR1 and CDR2 are MRHNA and SNTAGT. There are 17 residues in the CDR3. CDR3 DNA: TGTGCCAGCAGTGACTCTGAACAGGGGCGTTCTGGAAACACCATATATTTT. Its translation: CASSDSEQGRSGNTIYF.

This clonotype was counted many times. V gene TRBV6-2 or TRBV6-3 combines with J gene TRBJ1-5; no definite D call. This CDR3 has 15 amino acids. Germline V gene data show CDR1 as MNHEY and CDR2 as SVGEGT. The V end was cut by 2 bases, the J end by 6 bases, with 14 bases between. CDR3 coding DNA: TGTGCCAGCAGTTACACGGCGGGAGGCGGTCAGCCCCAGCATTTT. Amino acids: CASSYTAGGGQPQHF.

This clonotype appeared many times. V usage is TRBV12-3 or TRBV12-4 and J usage is TRBJ2-7; D might be TRBD2 (6 bases). This CDR3 is 13 amino acids long. The V end lost 6 bases, the J end lost 5 bases, and 14 bases lay between the germline ends. The CDR3 loop reads CASSGGGIHEQYF. In nucleotides, the CDR3 is TGTGCCAGCAGCGGTGGAGGGATCCACGAGCAGTACTTC.

To note about this clonotype: One end of the junction fails to match germline, which may point to a read error. The rearrangement joins TRBV5-1 to TRBJ2-7; the D gene is possibly TRBD1 (5 bases). CDR3 length equals 15 residues. Germline V gene sequence: CDR1 SGHRS, CDR2 YFSETQ. The CDR3 sequence is CASRVPSESPYEQYF. The CDR3 DNA reads as TGCGCTAGCAGGGTGCCATCGGAGTCCCCCTACGAGCAGTACTTC.

This chain joins TRBV20-1 and TRBJ1-4, with 8 bases matching TRBD1. V was clipped by 3 bases and J by 6 bases; unmatched bases: 9. The germline V gene has CDR1 DFQATT and CDR2 SNEGSKA (reference sequence). CDR3 length equals 15 residues. CDR3 in DNA: TGCAGTGCTAGGGGGGGACAGGTGACGGATGAAAAACTGTTTTTT. Translating gives CSARGGQVTDEKLFF.

This clonotype was seen only a few times. The J gene is TRBJ1-5, the V gene TRBV6-5, with a weak D call TRBD1 (5 bases). The germline CDR1 and CDR2 sequences are MNHEY and SVGAGI. Trimming took 2 bases from V and 4 from J, leaving 9 bases between them. This CDR3 spans 14 amino acids. CDR3: CASSYVGVNQPQHF. The CDR3 bases are TGTGCCAGCAGTTACGTGGGGGTAAATCAGCCCCAGCATTTT.

The chain combines TRBV9 with TRBJ2-7; 11 nucleotides match TRBD1. This CDR3 region has 16 residues. Per germline, CDR1 SGDLS and CDR2 YYNGEE. The V segment lost 0 bases and the J segment 3 bases; nucleotides outside the gene matches: 5. The CDR3 coding sequence is TGTGCCAGCAGCGTAGAGGGGACAGGGGGAATCTACGAGCAGTACTTC. It encodes CASSVEGTGGIYEQYF.

V is TRBV20-1 and J is TRBJ1-2; TRBD1 agrees at 10 bases. From germline, CDR1 is DFQATT and CDR2 SNEGSKA (reference sequence). The V segment lost 0 bases and the J segment 3 bases; nucleotides outside the gene matches: 7. The CDR3 length is 16 residues. The CDR3 bases are TGCAGTGCTAGAGATTCCCGGGACAGGGGTCACTATGGCTACACCTTC. Protein sequence: CSARDSRDRGHYGYTF.

A few counts support this clonotype. The chain joins TRBV7-6 to TRBJ2-3; possible D gene TRBD1, 6 bases. V dropped 2 bases and J dropped 6 bases, with 24 bases sitting between them. This CDR3 comprises 18 residues. Germline V gives CDR1 SGHVS, CDR2 FNYEAQ. This CDR3 is CASSLSSGAALLRDTQYF. DNA of the CDR3: TGTGCCAGCAGCTTAAGTTCAGGGGCCGCTCTCCTTAGGGATACGCAGTATTTT. The variable domain in full, with the rest retrieved from reference TRBV7-6 and TRBJ2-3, is GAGVSQSPRYKVTKRGQDVALRCDPISGHVSLYWYRQALGQGPEFLTYFNYEAQQDKSGLPNDRFSAERPEGSISTLTIQRTEQRDSAMYRCASSLSSGAALLRDTQYFGPGTRLTVL.

The chain recombines TRBV6-2 or TRBV6-3 with TRBJ1-2; D gene uncertain. The germline gives CDR1 MNHEY, CDR2 SVGEGT. This CDR3 comprises 11 residues. Trimming stripped 8 bases from V and 2 bases from J, with 6 bases between. CDR3 nucleotides: TGTGCCAGCGGGCTCAACTATGGCTACACCTTC. Translating gives CASGLNYGYTF.

The CDR3 loop is CSAMAKAGAPSSYEQYF. The CDR3 coding sequence is TGCAGTGCTATGGCCAAGGCCGGGGCCCCGAGCTCCTACGAGCAGTACTTC. The J gene is TRBJ2-7, the V gene TRBV20-1, with D perhaps assigned TRBD1 or TRBD2 (5 bases each). Between the trimmed V and J ends, which lost 4 bases and 0 bases, there was a span of 22 bases. The CDR3 is made up of 17 amino acids. Germline V gene sequence: CDR1 DFQATT, CDR2 SNEGSKA (reference sequence).

V and J are TRBV7-9 and TRBJ1-1; 9 positions agree with TRBD1. Looked up from germline, CDR1 is SEHNR and CDR2 is FQNEAQ (reference sequence). V trimming: 5 bases; J trimming: 1 base; junction bases outside the gene matches: 14. The CDR3 runs 18 residues. CDR3 loop: CASSQNRGRGLGNTEAFF. DNA of the CDR3: TGTGCCAGCAGCCAGAACAGGGGGCGCGGGTTGGGGAACACTGAAGCTTTCTTT.

This clonotype has at least ten counts. The rearrangement uses TRBV28 and TRBJ1-1; D is possibly TRBD1 (6 bases). Germline V gives CDR1 MDHEN, CDR2 SYDVKM. This CDR3 contains 10 residues. The germline V and J ends were trimmed by 10 bases and 8 bases, with 11 bases remaining between them. The CDR3 nucleotides read TGTGCCACCAGACAGGAAGAAGCTTTCTTT. The encoded protein is CATRQEEAFF.

This clonotype showed up many times. This chain links TRBV7-2 with TRBJ2-3; maybe TRBD2 (5 bases). CDR3 size: 15 residues. The germline gives CDR1 SGHTA, CDR2 FQGNSA. V was shortened by 1 base and J by 3 bases, with 11 bases between the two germline ends. The chain's CDR3 is CASSLGLRGTDTQYF. CDR3 sequence (DNA): TGTGCCAGCAGCTTAGGATTACGGGGTACAGATACGCAGTATTTT.

The V gene is TRBV27, the J gene TRBJ1-5; D unclear. CDR1 is MNHEY and CDR2 is SMNVEV in the germline V gene (reference sequence). There are 11 residues in the CDR3. The V and J ends lost 8 bases and 9 bases respectively, with 11 bases between them. Here the CDR3 DNA reads TGTGCCAGCGGACTAGGGCTGCCCCAGCATTTT. This codes for CASGLGLPQHF.

This clonotype showed up just a few times. The chain is built from TRBV20-1 and TRBJ2-7; D unclear. The CDR3 has 15 amino acids. Deletions cut 1 base from V and 1 base from J, with 14 bases between. The germline V gene has CDR1 DFQATT and CDR2 SNEGSKA (reference sequence). The CDR3 loop reads CSARARRLASYEQYF. CDR3 in DNA: TGCAGTGCTAGAGCGCGTCGGCTTGCTTCCTACGAGCAGTACTTC.

This clonotype came up many times. The chain has TRBV7-6 and TRBJ2-3; TRBD1 is a possible D gene (5 bases). V was cut by 7 bases and J by 3 bases, with 11 bases left in between. The germline gives CDR1 SGHVS, CDR2 FNYEAQ. The CDR3 runs 13 residues. CDR3 DNA sequence: TGTGCCAGCACCATGACAGAAACAGATACGCAGTATTTT. Translated: CASTMTETDTQYF.

In its sample, this clonotype was seen once. This chain links TRBV7-9 with TRBJ2-6, with D maybe TRBD1 (5 bases). CDR1 and CDR2 (germline): SEHNR, FQNEAQ (reference sequence). Trimming shortened V by 5 bases and J by 2 bases, and 10 bases separated the two germline ends. The CDR3 totals 15 residues. The CDR3 DNA reads as TGTGCCAGCAGCACCAGGGTAGCTGGGGCCAACGTCCTGACTTTC. Its translation: CASSTRVAGANVLTF.

In its sample, this clonotype was seen a few times. The genes are TRBV12-5 and TRBJ2-1; 10 bases agree with TRBD1. CDR3 length equals 17 residues. The germline CDR1 and CDR2 sequences are LGHNT and FRNRAP. J was trimmed by 7 bases and V by 0 bases; bases with no gene match: 9. As DNA, the CDR3 is TGTGCTAGTGGTTTGGTACTTGGGACAGGGGTGGAGAATGAGCAGTTCTTC. It yields the protein CASGLVLGTGVENEQFF.